The present entry profiles one T cell receptor (beta chain) with its context. Its antigen is undetermined. These data come from a study of identical twins. Findings of the study overall: Conclusions leaned on cross-sectional statistical analysis and did not track the same donors over time. Twin-shared out-of-frame alpha sequences showed excess low generation probability. Modelling approaches yielded underestimates of out-of-frame TCR alpha sharing between monozygotic twins.

TCRdb passed the 5' RACE reads through MiXCR, listing each CDR3 protein once. The sample consists of hundreds of thousands of distinct CDR3 sequences, roughly 7% of them appearing once. The germline CDR1 and CDR2 sequences are SGDLS and YYNGEE. Trimming cost V 3 bases and J 7 bases; bases outside gene matches: 6. This CDR3 has 15 amino acids. This same sample was also part of a study on yellow fever vaccine responses in identical twins.

The genes are TRBV9 and TRBJ2-2; 10 bases are shared with TRBD1. The TCR was taken from a woman between 18 and 29 years old in good health. Material: memory (CD45RO+) T cells sorted from blood. The CDR3 DNA sequence: TGTGCCAGCAGCGCTAGACAGGGGGCGATCGGGGAGCTGTTTTTT. This sequence encodes CASSARQGAIGELFF.